The clone carrying this T cell receptor (beta chain) was counted once. Its antigen is as yet unknown. These data are taken from a study of shared clonotypes between healthy human individuals. Across the whole study: Three CD4 naive, three CD4 memory, two CD8 naive and one CD8 memory plate were used per donor. Overall study findings and caveats: About 5.2% was the fraction of naive CD4 clonotypes found shared across several donors.

The germline gives CDR1 LNHDA, CDR2 SQIVND (reference sequence). Trimming removed 0 bases from V and 8 bases from J; junction bases left unmatched: 4. The length of the CDR3 is 14 residues. Sequencing used immunoSEQ multiplex PCR; TCRdb keeps in-frame clones, though not all of them. This sample carries 2.3 million or so clones, approximately 93% of them seen once, and the ten largest clones take under 0.45%. The source of this sequence is a man aged 18 to 35 in good health. Some clones in this sample may be carry-over from other donors' samples. The material sequenced was naive CD4+ T cells from PBMCs. The subset is: CD45RA+ positively selected. The chain links TRBV19 to TRBJ2-5; 9 bases are a match to TRBD2. DNA for the CDR3: TGTGCCAGTAGTATAGAAGGTAGCGGGAGTACCCAGTACTTC. As protein: CASSIEGSGSTQYF.